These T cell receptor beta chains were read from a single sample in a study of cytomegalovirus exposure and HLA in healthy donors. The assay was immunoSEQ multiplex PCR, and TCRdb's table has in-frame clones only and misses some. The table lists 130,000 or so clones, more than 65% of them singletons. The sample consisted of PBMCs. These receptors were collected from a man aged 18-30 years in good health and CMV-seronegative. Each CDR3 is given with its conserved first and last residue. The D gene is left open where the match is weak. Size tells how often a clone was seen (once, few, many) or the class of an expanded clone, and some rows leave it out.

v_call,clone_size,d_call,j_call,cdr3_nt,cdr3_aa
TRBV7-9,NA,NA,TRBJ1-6,TGTGCCAGCAGTCCTACAGACACGGGGGGCTCCTATAATTCACCCCTCCACTTT,CASSPTDTGGSYNSPLHF
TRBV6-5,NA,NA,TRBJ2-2,TGTGCCAGCGCACGGGTTCCCGGGGAGCTGTTTTTT,CASARVPGELFF
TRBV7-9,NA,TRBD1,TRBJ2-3,TGTGCCAGCAGCTTAGTACAGGGGGCTGGCACAGATACGCAGTATTTT,CASSLVQGAGTDTQYF
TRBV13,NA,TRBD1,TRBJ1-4,TGTGCCAGCGGGTTCGGACAGGGAAATGAAAAACTGTTTTTT,CASGFGQGNEKLFF
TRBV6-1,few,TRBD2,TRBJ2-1,TGTGCCAGCAGTGAACTAGCGGGGGGGTACAATGAGCAGTTCTTC,CASSELAGGYNEQFF
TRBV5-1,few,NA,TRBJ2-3,TGCGCCAGCACATCGTGGGGGACTGGTACAGATACGCAGTATTTT,CASTSWGTGTDTQYF
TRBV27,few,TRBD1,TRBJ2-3,TGTGCCAGCAGTTTCGGGCCGGGACAGGGGGCGGGTGGGGATACGCAGTATTTT,CASSFGPGQGAGGDTQYF
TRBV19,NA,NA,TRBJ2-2,TGTGCCTGTGAACCAACAGTGGACACCGGGGAGCTGTTTTTT,CACEPTVDTGELFF
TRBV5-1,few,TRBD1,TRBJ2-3,TGCGCCAGCAGCTGGGGGGACAGGACTAGCACAGATACGCAGTATTTT,CASSWGDRTSTDTQYF
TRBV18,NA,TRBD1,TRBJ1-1,TGTGCCAGCTCCCCAGACAGGGTGAACACTGAAGCTTTCTTT,CASSPDRVNTEAFF
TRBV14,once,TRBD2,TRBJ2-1,TGTGCCAGCAGCCAAGATGTGCGGGGGAAGAATTTGAATGAGCAGTTCTTC,CASSQDVRGKNLNEQFF
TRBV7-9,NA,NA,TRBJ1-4,TGTTCCAGCAGCCTCAACCTCGGGGGGTTTGGGGAAAAACTGTTTTTT,CSSSLNLGGFGEKLFF
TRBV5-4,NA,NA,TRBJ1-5,TGTGCCAGCAGCCCCCCGGCGGGTCAGCCCCAGCATTTT,CASSPPAGQPQHF
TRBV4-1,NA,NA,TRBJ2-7,TGCGCCAGCAGCCAAGACCCCCTCGGGGTAGCCATTAACTACGAGCAGTACTTC,CASSQDPLGVAINYEQYF
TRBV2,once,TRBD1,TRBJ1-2,TGTGCCAGCAGTGAAAAGGGGGCAGGGGGCTACACCTTC,CASSEKGAGGYTF
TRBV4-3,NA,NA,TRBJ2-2,TGCGCCAGCAGCCAAGATCAGGGAATAAGCACCGGGGAGCTGTTTTTT,CASSQDQGISTGELFF
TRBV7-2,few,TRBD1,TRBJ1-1,TGTGCCAGCAGCTTCGGCAGGGGGCGCGACACTGAAGCTTTCTTT,CASSFGRGRDTEAFF
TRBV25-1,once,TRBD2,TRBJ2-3,TGTGCCAGCAGTGAACACTCCTGGTCTAGCGGAACCACAGATACGCAGTATTTT,CASSEHSWSSGTTDTQYF
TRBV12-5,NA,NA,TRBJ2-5,TGTGCTAGTGGGCTCAGGGCTGGAGAGACCCAGTACTTC,CASGLRAGETQYF
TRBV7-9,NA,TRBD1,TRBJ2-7,TGTGCCAGCAGCCACAGGGGGTCGCCCTACGAGCAGTACTTC,CASSHRGSPYEQYF
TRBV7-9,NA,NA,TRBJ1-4,TGTGCCAGCAGCTTACGGGGAAGTGGTGAAAAACTGTTTTTT,CASSLRGSGEKLFF
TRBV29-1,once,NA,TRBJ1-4,TGCAGCGTCTTGGCCACAGGGTCCAGGGGTGAAAAACTGTTTTTT,CSVLATGSRGEKLFF
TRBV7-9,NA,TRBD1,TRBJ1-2,TGTGCCAGCAGCTTAGCCGGGACAGGGGTTGGCTACACCTTC,CASSLAGTGVGYTF
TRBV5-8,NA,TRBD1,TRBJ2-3,TGTGCCAGCAGCTTGGGACAGGGGAGCACAGATACGCAGTATTTT,CASSLGQGSTDTQYF
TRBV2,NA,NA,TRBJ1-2,TGTGCCAGCAGTGAAACTCAGGGGAACTATGGCTACACCTTC,CASSETQGNYGYTF
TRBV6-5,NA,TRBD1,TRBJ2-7,TGTGCCAGCAGTTCCTGGACAGGGGTAGCCTACGAGCAGTACTTC,CASSSWTGVAYEQYF
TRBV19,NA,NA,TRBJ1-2,TGTGCCAGTAGTATGGGCCAGCTCTATGGCTACACCTTC,CASSMGQLYGYTF
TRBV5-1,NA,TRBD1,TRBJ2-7,TGCGCCAGCAACCCGGGGTTGTTGGGACAGGGGAGCTCCTACGAGCAGTACTTC,CASNPGLLGQGSSYEQYF
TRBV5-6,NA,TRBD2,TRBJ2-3,TGTGCCAGCAGCCTGGCCGGGACTAGCGGTTTCACAGATACGCAGTATTTT,CASSLAGTSGFTDTQYF
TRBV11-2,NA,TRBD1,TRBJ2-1,TGTGCCAGCAGCTTAGTAGGATGGGGACAGGGGGCGAGTGAGCAGTTCTTC,CASSLVGWGQGASEQFF
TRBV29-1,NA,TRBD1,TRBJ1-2,TGCAGCATTCGAATGACAGGGAAAGGCTATGGCTACACCTTC,CSIRMTGKGYGYTF
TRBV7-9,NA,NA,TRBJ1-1,TGTGCCAGCAGTTCCCGAGGGGGAGAGAACACTGAAGCTTTCTTT,CASSSRGGENTEAFF
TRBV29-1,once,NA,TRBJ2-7,TGCAGCGTCGTTCACCTTAGCCGGGGGAACTACGAGCAGTACTTC,CSVVHLSRGNYEQYF
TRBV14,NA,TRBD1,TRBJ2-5,TGTGCCAGCAGCCTTCTCCGGGACAGGCAAGAGACCCAGTACTTC,CASSLLRDRQETQYF
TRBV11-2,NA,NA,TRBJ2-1,TGTGCCAGACGGGTGAACCCCTACAATGAGCAGTTCTTC,CARRVNPYNEQFF
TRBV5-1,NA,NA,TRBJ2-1,TGCGCCAGCAGCTTGGCCCAGGGCGCCTACAATGAGCAGTTCTTC,CASSLAQGAYNEQFF
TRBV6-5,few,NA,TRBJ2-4,TGTGCCAGCAGCCCAGTAGCCAAAAACATTCAGTACTTC,CASSPVAKNIQYF
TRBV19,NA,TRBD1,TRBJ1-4,TGTGCCAGTAGTCGGACAGGGGGACCTAATGAAAAACTGTTTTTT,CASSRTGGPNEKLFF
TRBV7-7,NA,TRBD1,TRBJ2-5,TGTGCCAGCAGCTTCGGACAGGGCCAAGAGACCCAGTACTTC,CASSFGQGQETQYF
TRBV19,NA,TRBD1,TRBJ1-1,TGTGCCAGTAGTAAGGACAGGGGTGATGAAGCTTTCTTT,CASSKDRGDEAFF
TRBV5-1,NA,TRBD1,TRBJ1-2,TGCGCCAGCAGCTTGGCAGGGACAGGGCTCTATGGCTACACCTTC,CASSLAGTGLYGYTF
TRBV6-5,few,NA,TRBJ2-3,TGTGCCAGCAGTAAGGCTGTAGGGACTGATACGCAGTATTTT,CASSKAVGTDTQYF
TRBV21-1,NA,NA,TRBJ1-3,TGTGCCGGAGTCCGATGCTCTGGAAACACCATATATTTT,CAGVRCSGNTIYF
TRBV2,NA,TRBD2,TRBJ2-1,TGTGCCAGTCGACTAGCGGGGGGGGGCAATGAGCAGTTCTTC,CASRLAGGGNEQFF
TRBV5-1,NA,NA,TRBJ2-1,TGCGCCAGCAGCTTACAAAGCTCCTACAATGAGCAGTTCTTC,CASSLQSSYNEQFF
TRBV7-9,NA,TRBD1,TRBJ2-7,TGTTCCAGCAGCCTCCTCGGAGGACAGGGAGGCTACTACGAGCAGTACTTC,CSSSLLGGQGGYYEQYF
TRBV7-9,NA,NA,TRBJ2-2,TGTGCCAGCAGCGATAAATACCGGACAGACAACACCGGGGAGCTGTTTTTT,CASSDKYRTDNTGELFF
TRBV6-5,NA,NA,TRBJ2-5,TGTGCCAGCAGTTACCGGGGGACGGACCAAGAGACCCAGTACTTC,CASSYRGTDQETQYF
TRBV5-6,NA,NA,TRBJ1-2,TGTGCCAGCAGCCCTGGGAGTCTTGGCTACACCTTC,CASSPGSLGYTF
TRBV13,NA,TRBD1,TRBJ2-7,TGTGCCAGCAGCTTTCAGGGGGACCTGTACGAGCAGTACTTC,CASSFQGDLYEQYF
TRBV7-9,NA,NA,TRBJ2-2,TGTGCCAGCAGCCCCCGCGGGGCCGAGAACACCGGGGAGCTGTTTTTT,CASSPRGAENTGELFF
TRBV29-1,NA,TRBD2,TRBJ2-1,TGCAGCGCTACTAGCGGGGGGCACAATGAGCAGTTCTTC,CSATSGGHNEQFF
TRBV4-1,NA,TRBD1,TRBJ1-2,TGCGCCAGCAGCCAGATCGACAGGGGGCACGGTGGCTACACCTTC,CASSQIDRGHGGYTF
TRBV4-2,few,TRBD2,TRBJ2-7,TGTGCCAGCAGCCGCACCCGAAGGGGCAGCGGGACCTACGAGCAGTACTTC,CASSRTRRGSGTYEQYF
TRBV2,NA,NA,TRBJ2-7,TGTGCCAGCAGTGGTCCGGTGTACGAGCAGTACTTC,CASSGPVYEQYF
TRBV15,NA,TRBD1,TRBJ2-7,TGTGCCACCAGCAGAGCGACAGGGGTAGGTCAGGGCGAGCAGTACTTC,CATSRATGVGQGEQYF
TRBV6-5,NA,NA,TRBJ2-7,TGTGCCAGCAGTTACTCGGGCAAGTCCTTATCCTACGAGCAGTACTTC,CASSYSGKSLSYEQYF
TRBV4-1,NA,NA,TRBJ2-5,TGCGCCAGCAGCCAAGATCCAGGCCAAGAGACCCAGTACTTC,CASSQDPGQETQYF
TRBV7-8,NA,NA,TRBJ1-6,TGTGCCAGCAGCTTACACAGGGTCAATTCACCCCTCCACTTT,CASSLHRVNSPLHF